This T cell receptor (beta chain) was observed in a study of blood T cell repertoires in COVID-19. Study-level background: Specimens from acute and convalescent COVID-19 originated in the United States, Italy and Spain. The analysed material was cDNA or gDNA that came from T cells, B-cell-depleted T cells, or PBMCs.

In the authors' methods: Scientists estimated how many nucleated cells there were by amplifying reference gene primers. The protocol was immunoSEQ multiplex PCR, while the TCRdb copy is restricted to in-frame clones and leaves out a portion. V and J calls and clone size are copied from that table; D and trimming were computed from the DNA. This sample yields hundreds of thousands of clones, of which about 85% are seen a single time; roughly 0.69% belongs to the top ten. The CDR3 contains 13 residues. CDR1 is ENHRY, CDR2 SYGVKD, per germline. The V and J ends lost 10 bases and 3 bases respectively, with 13 bases between them.

The chain joins TRBV10-3 to TRBJ1-5, with TRBD1 as a possible D gene (5 bases). Sample: peripheral blood. This receptor was obtained from a middle-aged man with acute or convalescent COVID-19. The CDR3 spells CATNQGYNQPQHF. CDR3 coding DNA: TGTGCCACCAATCAGGGCTACAATCAGCCCCAGCATTTT.